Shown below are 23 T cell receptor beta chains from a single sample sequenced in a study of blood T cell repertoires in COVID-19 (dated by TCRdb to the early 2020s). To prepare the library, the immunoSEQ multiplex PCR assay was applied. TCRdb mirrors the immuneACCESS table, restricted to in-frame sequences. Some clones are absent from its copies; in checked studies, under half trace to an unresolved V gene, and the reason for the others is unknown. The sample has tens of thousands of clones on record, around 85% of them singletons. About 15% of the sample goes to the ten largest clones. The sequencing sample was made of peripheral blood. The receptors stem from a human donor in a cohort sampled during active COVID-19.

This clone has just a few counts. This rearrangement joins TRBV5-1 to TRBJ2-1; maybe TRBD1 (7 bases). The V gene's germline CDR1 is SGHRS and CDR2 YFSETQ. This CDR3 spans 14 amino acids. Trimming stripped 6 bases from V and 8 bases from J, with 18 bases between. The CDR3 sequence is CASIGTEGGHEQFF. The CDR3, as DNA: TGCGCCAGCATCGGGACAGAGGGGGGCCATGAGCAGTTCTTC.

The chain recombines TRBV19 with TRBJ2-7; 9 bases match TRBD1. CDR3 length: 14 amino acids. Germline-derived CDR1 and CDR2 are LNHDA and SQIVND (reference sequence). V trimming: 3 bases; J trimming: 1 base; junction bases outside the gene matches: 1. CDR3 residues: CASSMTGGSYEQYF. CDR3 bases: TGTGCCAGTAGTATGACAGGGGGGTCCTACGAGCAGTACTTC.

Here the CDR3 reads CASSGPDSANEKLFF. CDR3 coding DNA: TGTGCCAGCAGCGGACCGGACAGCGCTAATGAAAAACTGTTTTTT. The gene calls are TRBV9 and TRBJ1-4; TRBD1 is a possible D gene (6 bases). CDR3 length equals 15 residues. From germline, CDR1 is SGDLS and CDR2 YYNGEE. The V gene lost 3 bases and the J gene lost 3 bases, with 12 bases spanning the gap.

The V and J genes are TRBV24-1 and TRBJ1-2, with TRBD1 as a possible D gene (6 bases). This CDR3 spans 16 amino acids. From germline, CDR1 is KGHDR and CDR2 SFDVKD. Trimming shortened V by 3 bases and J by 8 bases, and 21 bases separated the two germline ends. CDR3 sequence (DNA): TGTGCCACCAGTGATGCTCAGACAGGTCCCTACTGGGGCTACACCTTC. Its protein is CATSDAQTGPYWGYTF.

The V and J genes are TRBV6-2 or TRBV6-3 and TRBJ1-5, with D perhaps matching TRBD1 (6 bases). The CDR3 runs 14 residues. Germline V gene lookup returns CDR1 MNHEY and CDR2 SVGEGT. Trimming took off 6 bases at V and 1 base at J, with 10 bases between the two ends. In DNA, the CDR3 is TGTGCCAGCAGCCCGGGACAAAGCAATCAGCCCCAGCATTTT. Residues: CASSPGQSNQPQHF.

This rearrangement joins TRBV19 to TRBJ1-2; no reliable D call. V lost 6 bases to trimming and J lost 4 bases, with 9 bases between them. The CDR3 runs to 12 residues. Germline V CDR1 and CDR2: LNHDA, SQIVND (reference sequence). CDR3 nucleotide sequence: TGTGCCAGTAGCTACAGCCTCTATGGCTACACCTTC. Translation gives CASSYSLYGYTF.

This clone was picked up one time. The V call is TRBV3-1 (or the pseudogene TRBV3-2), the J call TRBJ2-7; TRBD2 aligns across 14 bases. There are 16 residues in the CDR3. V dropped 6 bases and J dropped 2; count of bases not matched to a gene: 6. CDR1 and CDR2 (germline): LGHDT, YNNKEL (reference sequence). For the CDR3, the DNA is TGTGCCAGCAGTCCGGGACTAGCGGGGGATACCTACGAGCAGTACTTC. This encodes CASSPGLAGDTYEQYF.

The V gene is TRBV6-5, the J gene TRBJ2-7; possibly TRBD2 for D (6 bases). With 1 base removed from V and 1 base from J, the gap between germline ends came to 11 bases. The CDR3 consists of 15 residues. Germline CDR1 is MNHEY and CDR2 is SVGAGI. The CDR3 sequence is CASSYWGEGSYEQYF. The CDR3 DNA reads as TGTGCCAGCAGTTACTGGGGGGAAGGGTCCTACGAGCAGTACTTC.

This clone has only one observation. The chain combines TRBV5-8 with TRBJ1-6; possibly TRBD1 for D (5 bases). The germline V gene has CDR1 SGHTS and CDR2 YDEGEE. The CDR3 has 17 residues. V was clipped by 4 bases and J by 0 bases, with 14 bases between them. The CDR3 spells CASSQPGRGSYNSPLHF. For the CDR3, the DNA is TGTGCCAGCAGCCAACCAGGGAGGGGCTCCTATAATTCACCCCTCCACTTT. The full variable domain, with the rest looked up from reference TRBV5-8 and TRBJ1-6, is EAGVTQSPTHLIKTRGQQATLRCSPISGHTSVYWYQQALGLGLQFLLWYDEGEERNRGNFPPRFSGRQFPNYSSELNVNALELEDSALYLCASSQPGRGSYNSPLHFGNGTRLTVT.

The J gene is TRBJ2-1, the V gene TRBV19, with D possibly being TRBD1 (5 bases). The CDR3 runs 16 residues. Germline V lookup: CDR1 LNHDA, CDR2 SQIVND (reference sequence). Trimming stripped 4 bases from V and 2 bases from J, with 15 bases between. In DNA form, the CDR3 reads TGTGCCAGTAGTAAGGGGATCGGGTCCCCCTACAATGAGCAGTTCTTC. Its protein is CASSKGIGSPYNEQFF.

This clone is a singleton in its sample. The CDR3 DNA is TGTGCCAGTAGTAAGCTATCTAGCACAGATACGCAGTATTTT. This codes for CASSKLSSTDTQYF. This chain connects TRBV19 to TRBJ2-3; D is ambiguous. The CDR3 runs 14 residues. Deletions cut 4 bases from V and 0 bases from J, with 8 bases between. Germline V lookup: CDR1 LNHDA, CDR2 SQIVND (reference sequence). The whole variable domain, filled in from reference TRBV19 and TRBJ2-3, reads DGGITQSPKYLFRKEGQNVTLSCEQNLNHDAMYWYRQDPGQGLRLIYYSQIVNDFQKGDIAEGYSVSREKKESFPLTVTSAQKNPTAFYLCASSKLSSTDTQYFGPGTRLTVL.

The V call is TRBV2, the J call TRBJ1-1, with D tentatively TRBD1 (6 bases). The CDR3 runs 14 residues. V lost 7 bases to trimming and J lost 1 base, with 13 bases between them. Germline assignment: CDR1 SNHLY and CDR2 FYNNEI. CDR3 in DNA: TGTGCCAGCACCCGGACAGCCAAGAACACTGAAGCTTTCTTT. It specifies CASTRTAKNTEAFF.

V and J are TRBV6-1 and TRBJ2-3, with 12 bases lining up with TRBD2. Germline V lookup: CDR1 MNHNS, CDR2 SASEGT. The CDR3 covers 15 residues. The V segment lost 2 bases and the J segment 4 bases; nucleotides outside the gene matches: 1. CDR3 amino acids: CASSELAGGPDTQYF. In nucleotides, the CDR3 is TGTGCCAGCAGTGAACTAGCGGGAGGGCCAGATACGCAGTATTTT.

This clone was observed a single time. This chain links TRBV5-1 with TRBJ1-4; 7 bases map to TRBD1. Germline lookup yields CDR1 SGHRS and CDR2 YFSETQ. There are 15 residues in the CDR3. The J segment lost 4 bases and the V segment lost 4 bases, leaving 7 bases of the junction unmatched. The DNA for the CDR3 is TGCGCCAGCAGCACAAACAGGGGTAGTAATGAAAAACTGTTTTTT. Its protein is CASSTNRGSNEKLFF.

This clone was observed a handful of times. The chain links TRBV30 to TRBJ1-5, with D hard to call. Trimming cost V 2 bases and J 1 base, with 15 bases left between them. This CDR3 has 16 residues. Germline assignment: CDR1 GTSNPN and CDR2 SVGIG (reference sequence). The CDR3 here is CAWSLDRGGSNQPQHF. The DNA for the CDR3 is TGTGCCTGGAGTCTTGATCGGGGTGGCAGCAATCAGCCCCAGCATTTT.

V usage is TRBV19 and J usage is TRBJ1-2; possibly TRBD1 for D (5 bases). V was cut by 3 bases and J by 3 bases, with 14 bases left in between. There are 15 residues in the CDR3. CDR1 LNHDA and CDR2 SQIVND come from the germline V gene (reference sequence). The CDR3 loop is CASSMQGLAYYGYTF. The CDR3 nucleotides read TGTGCCAGTAGTATGCAGGGTTTGGCTTACTATGGCTACACCTTC. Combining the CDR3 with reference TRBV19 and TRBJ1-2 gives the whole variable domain DGGITQSPKYLFRKEGQNVTLSCEQNLNHDAMYWYRQDPGQGLRLIYYSQIVNDFQKGDIAEGYSVSREKKESFPLTVTSAQKNPTAFYLCASSMQGLAYYGYTFGSGTRLTVV.

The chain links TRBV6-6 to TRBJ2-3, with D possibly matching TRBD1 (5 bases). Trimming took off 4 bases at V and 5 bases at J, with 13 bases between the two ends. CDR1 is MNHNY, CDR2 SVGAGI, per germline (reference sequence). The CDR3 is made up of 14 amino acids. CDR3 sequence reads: CASSWKGQVDTQYF. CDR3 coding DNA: TGTGCCAGCAGTTGGAAGGGGCAGGTAGATACGCAGTATTTT.

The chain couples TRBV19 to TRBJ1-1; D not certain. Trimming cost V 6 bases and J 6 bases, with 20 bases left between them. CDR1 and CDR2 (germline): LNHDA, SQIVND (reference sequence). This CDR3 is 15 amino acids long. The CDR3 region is CASRFEGPGVSEAFF. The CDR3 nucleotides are TGTGCCAGTAGGTTCGAAGGGCCCGGGGTATCTGAAGCTTTCTTT.

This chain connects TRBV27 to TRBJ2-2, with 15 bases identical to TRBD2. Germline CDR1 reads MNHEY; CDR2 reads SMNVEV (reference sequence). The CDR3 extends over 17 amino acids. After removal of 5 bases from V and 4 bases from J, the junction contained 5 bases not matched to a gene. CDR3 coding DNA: TGTGCCAGCAGTGGACTAGCGGGAGGGCGAGGCACCGGGGAGCTGTTTTTT. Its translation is CASSGLAGGRGTGELFF.

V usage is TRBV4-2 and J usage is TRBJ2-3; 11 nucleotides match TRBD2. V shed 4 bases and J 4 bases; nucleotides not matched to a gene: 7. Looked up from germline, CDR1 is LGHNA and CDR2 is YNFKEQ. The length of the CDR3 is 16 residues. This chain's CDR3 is CASSLQTSGSPDTQYF. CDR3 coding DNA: TGTGCCAGCAGCCTCCAAACTAGCGGGAGCCCAGATACGCAGTATTTT.

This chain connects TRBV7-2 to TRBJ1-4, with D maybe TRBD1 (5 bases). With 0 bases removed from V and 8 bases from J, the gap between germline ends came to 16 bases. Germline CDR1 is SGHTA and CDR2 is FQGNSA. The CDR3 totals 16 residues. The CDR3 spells CASSLARRGGLEKLFF. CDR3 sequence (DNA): TGTGCCAGCAGCTTAGCGAGGAGGGGTGGGCTGGAAAAACTGTTTTTT.

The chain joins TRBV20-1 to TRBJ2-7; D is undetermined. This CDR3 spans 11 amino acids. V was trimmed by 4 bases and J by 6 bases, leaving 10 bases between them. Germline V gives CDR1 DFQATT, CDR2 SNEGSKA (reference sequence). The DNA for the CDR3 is TGCAGTGCTATTCGAGGTGGCGAGCAGTACTTC. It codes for CSAIRGGEQYF.

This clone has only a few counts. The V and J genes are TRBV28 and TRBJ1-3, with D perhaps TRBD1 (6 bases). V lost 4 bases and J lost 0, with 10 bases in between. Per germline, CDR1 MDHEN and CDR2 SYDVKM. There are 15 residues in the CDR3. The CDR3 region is CASSSTGRSGNTIYF. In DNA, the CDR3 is TGTGCCAGCAGTTCGACAGGCCGCTCTGGAAACACCATATATTTT.